This T cell receptor beta chain was observed in a study of molecular identifiers for immune sequencing clone quantification listed by TCRdb under 2018. Regarding the research as a whole: In a replicate experiment, RNA from about 20,000 or 100,000 naive CD8 T cells was split into five aliquots, four of which were sequenced. This methods study benchmarked molecular-identifier clustering-based TCR repertoire sequencing (MIDCIRS) and TCR RNA copy counting, using CD8 T cells to do so. General study outcomes and caveats: The sizes of highly expanded clones could end up underestimated when identical TCR molecules share a barcode. Naive libraries contained spiked-in Jurkat TCR RNA (approximately nine copies' worth), which is not part of the donor repertoire. Modeling estimated around 3.2 recovered TCR RNA copies per cell, compared with about 10 by digital PCR, which implies about 30% capture efficiency. When barcode sub-clustering was omitted, TCR diversity was inflated by chimeric consensus sequences, with chimeras reaching as high as 47%. Clones above 20 RNA copies held over 97% of molecules in CMV-specific effector cells but under 1% in naive cells. Even against a background of one million naive CD8 T cells, spiked-in Jurkat TCR RNA amounting to a single cell's worth was reported to be detectable.

Libraries of naive CD8 T cells were built from approximately 22,000 to 940,000 sorted cells, with 10%, 30% or 50% of the purified RNA used. On a BD FACSAria II, naive CD8 T cells were FACS-sorted as CD8+CD4-CCR7+CD45RA+ and collected into RLT Plus buffer. To test detection sensitivity, Jurkat RNA equivalent to more than 9 TCR copies was spiked into samples of roughly 20,000-1,000,000 naive CD8 T cells. Enrichment of CD8 T cells was performed with RosetteSep CD8+ T Cell Enrichment Cocktail and Ficoll-Paque, after which ACK red cell lysis was carried out. The CDR3 starts with the cysteine, ends with the phenylalanine, and has 15 residues. Just CDR3 DNA is preserved here, 45 bases in frame from base 1. Ends trimmed: V by 5 bases, J by 3 bases; bases unmatched to a gene: 5. Via the germline V gene, CDR1 is KGHDR and CDR2 SFDVKD. Library prep was done by PCR. The sequencer listed for this sample is NextSeq 500. Bulk TCR libraries were generated as previously described, with the TCR primers listed in Table S5 used. Purification of total RNA was performed with the Qiagen AllPrep DNA/RNA kit. Before any analysis, reads coming from multiple sequencing runs of the same library were combined into one pool. The paper's data handling went like this. Reads were retained only if their TCR constant sequence matched exactly, and those retained reads were trimmed to 150 nt and grouped according to their 12-nt molecular barcodes. Reads within each barcode group were sub-clustered using a 15% Levenshtein threshold, and quality-weighted consensus sequences were constructed for each RNA molecule. Non-functional sequences were excluded, and lower-count sequences lying one edit away from another sequence were also excluded. On the basis of fitting two negative binomial distributions, barcode sub-clusters with fewer than 20% of the maximum read count were discarded. Using fastp trimming at Q25 and MiXCR clonotype assembly, TCRdb reanalyzed the public sequencing data and kept in-frame beta chains. Under each unique CDR3 protein, matching rows form one entry showing the most common genes and DNA. These V and J calls are TCRdb output, not the study's own analysis. The sample data list fewer than 350,000 distinct CDR3 sequences, and about a quarter of these were observed just once. About 0.71% of the sample goes to the ten largest clones.

This clonotype was counted ten times or more. Its antigen is currently not known. Base qualities were left out, and no much larger clone turns up one base away. This TCR derives from a human donor in good health. Some libraries in this study had Jurkat cell RNA spiked in. The sequence links TRBV24-1 to TRBJ1-4; the central 7 bases match TRBD1. The sequenced sample consisted of naive CD8+ T cells from blood, with Jurkat cell RNA spiked in. The cell subset or site label on this specimen signifies: FACS-sorted CD8+CD4-CCR7+CD45RA+ naive T cells. The base sequence is TGTGCCACCAGTGTACGGACAGGTGCTAATGAAAAACTGTTTTTT. This translates into CATSVRTGANEKLFF.